This T cell receptor beta chain derives from a study of T cell responses to AZD1222 COVID-19 vaccine. CDR1 is MGHRA, CDR2 YSYEKL, per germline. Trimming removed 0 bases at V and 3 bases at J, with 6 bases between. CDR3 length: 14 amino acids. Profiling relied on immunoSEQ multiplex PCR, and the TCRdb table lists in-frame clones only, not all of them. The top ten hold roughly 4.3% of the sample, which has some 120,000 clones, around 85% seen once. The rearrangement uses TRBV4-1 and TRBJ2-1; D is unresolved. The TCR was taken from an adult in good health. The source was peripheral blood, collected on day 0 of MenACWY control vaccination. In DNA, the CDR3 is TGCGCCAGCAGCCAAGAGGGCGGCTACAATGAGCAGTTCTTC. Its translation is CASSQEGGYNEQFF.